Here is one T cell receptor (beta chain) with its context. Its antigen remains unidentified. The sample originates from a study of CD4 T cells in relation to SARS-CoV-2 and coronaviruses. The unexposed donors gave CD4+ T cells in about 2010-2019, prior to COVID-19. Isolation of CD4+ T cells took place after around 11 days in culture. Testing used SARS-CoV-2 S/N and four cold-coronavirus spikes on unexposed-donor CD4+ T cells, cells permitting. TCRdb keeps only in-frame clones here, not all; method: immunoSEQ multiplex PCR. The sample records some 21,000 clones, around 75% being singletons. The CDR3 covers 12 residues. V lost 3 bases to trimming and J lost 4 bases, with 7 bases between them. The germline V gene has CDR1 SGHDT and CDR2 YYEEEE.

Specimen: CD4+ T cells from PBMCs, cultured in vitro. This chain connects TRBV5-6 to TRBJ1-2; D remains ambiguous. The sequence was collected from a human donor in good health. The CDR3 is CASSSETYGYTF. Written as DNA, the CDR3 is TGTGCCAGCAGCTCAGAGACCTATGGCTACACCTTC. The full variable domain, with the rest looked up from reference TRBV5-6 and TRBJ1-2, is DAGVTQSPTHLIKTRGQQVTLRCSPKSGHDTVSWYQQALGQGPQFIFQYYEEEERQRGNFPDRFSGHQFPNYSSELNVNALLLGDSALYLCASSSETYGYTFGSGTRLTVV.